Given below is one TCR beta chain in context. Germline V gives CDR1 SGHKS, CDR2 YYEKEE (reference sequence). The V and J ends lost 3 bases and 6 bases respectively, with 18 bases between them. The CDR3 totals 16 residues. The source of the sample is a study of blood T cell repertoires in COVID-19. Looking at the study overall: Acute-phase and convalescent COVID-19 samples originated in the United States, Italy and Spain. PBMCs, B-cell-depleted T cells, or T cells were the source of the cDNA or gDNA that made up the material.

In the authors' workflow: Reference gene primer amplification gave estimated nucleated cell counts. Repertoires were generated with immunoSEQ multiplex PCR, while TCRdb's copy carries only in-frame clones and drops some. The DNA was the basis for D and trimming; V, J and clone size are from that table. The data hold a few hundred thousand clones, with roughly 80% observed a single time. Sequencing input: peripheral blood. The TCR was taken from a human donor with acute or convalescent COVID-19. The donor label of this sample is uncertain. V and J are TRBV5-5 and TRBJ2-2, with D perhaps TRBD2 (5 bases). CDR3 DNA sequence: TGTGCCAGCAGCTCGGTGGCCTCTAGCTCTCCCGGGGAGCTGTTTTTT. This sequence encodes CASSSVASSSPGELFF. Filled out from reference TRBV5-5 and TRBJ2-2, the complete variable domain reads DAGVTQSPTHLIKTRGQQVTLRCSPISGHKSVSWYQQVLGQGPQFIFQYYEKEERGRGNFPDRFSARQFPNYSSELNVNALLLGDSALYLCASSSVASSSPGELFFGEGSRLTVL.